This entry features one T cell receptor beta chain sequence. Using immunoSEQ multiplex PCR, the repertoire was profiled, and TCRdb retains in-frame clones only, with some absent. The sample has approximately 180,000 clones; about 79% are singletons. The entry originates in a study of blood T cell repertoires in COVID-19. CDR3 size: 16 residues. V dropped 2 bases and J dropped 0 bases, with 12 bases sitting between them. Germline V gives CDR1 SGHAT, CDR2 FQNNGV. The chain joins TRBV11-2 to TRBJ2-3, with D possibly being TRBD2 (6 bases). The clonotype originates from a man aged 45-65 years who had recovered from COVID-19. Sequenced material: PBMCs or T cells enriched from blood (not recorded which). Here the CDR3 reads CASSLFRGMSTDTQYF. The CDR3 bases are TGTGCCAGCAGCTTATTCCGGGGGATGAGCACAGATACGCAGTATTTT.